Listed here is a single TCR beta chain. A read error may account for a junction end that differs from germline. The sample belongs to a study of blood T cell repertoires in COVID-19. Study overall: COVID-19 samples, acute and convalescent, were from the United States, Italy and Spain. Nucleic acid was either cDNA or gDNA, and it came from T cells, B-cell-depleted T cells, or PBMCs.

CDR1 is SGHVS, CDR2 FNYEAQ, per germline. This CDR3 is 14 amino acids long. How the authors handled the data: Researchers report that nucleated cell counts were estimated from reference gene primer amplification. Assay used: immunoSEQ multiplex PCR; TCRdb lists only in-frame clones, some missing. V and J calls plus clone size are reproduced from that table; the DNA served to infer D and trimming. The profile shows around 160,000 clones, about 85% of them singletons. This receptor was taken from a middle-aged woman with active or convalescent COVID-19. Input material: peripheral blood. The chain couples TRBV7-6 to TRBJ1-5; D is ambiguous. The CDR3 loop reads CATSQAISNQPQHF. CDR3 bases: TGTGCCACCAGCCAGGCTATCAGCAATCAGCCCCAGCATTTT.